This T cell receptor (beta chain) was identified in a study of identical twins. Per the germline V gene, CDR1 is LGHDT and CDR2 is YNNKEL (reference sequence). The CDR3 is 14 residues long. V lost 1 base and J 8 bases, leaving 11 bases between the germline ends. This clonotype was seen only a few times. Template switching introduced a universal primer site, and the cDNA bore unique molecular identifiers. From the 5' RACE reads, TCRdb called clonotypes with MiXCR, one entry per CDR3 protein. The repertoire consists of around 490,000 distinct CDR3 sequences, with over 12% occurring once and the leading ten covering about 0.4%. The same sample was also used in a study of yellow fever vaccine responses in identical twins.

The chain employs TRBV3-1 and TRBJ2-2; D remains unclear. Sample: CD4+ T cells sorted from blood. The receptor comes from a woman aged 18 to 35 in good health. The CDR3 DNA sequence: TGTGCCAGCAGCCAAGTGACCATGGTGGGGGAGCTGTTTTTT. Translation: CASSQVTMVGELFF.